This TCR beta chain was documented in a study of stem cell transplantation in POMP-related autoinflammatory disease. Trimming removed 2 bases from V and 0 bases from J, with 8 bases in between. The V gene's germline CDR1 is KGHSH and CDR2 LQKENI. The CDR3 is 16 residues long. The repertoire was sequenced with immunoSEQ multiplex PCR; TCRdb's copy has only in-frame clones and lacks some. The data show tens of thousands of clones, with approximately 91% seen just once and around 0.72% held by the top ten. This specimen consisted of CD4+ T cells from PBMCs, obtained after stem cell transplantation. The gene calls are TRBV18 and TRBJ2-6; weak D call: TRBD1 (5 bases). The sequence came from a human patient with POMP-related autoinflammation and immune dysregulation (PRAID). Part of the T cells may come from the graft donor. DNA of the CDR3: TGTGCCAGCTCACCAAGGGGCTCCTCTGGGGCCAACGTCCTGACTTTC. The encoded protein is CASSPRGSSGANVLTF.